The entry below describes one T cell receptor (beta chain). The data stem from a study of siplizumab effects on memory and regulatory T cells. V was cut by 1 base and J by 3 bases, with 3 bases left in between. Per the germline V gene, CDR1 is DFQATT and CDR2 is SNEGSKA (reference sequence). The length of the CDR3 is 11 residues. The data were produced by immunoSEQ multiplex PCR, yet TCRdb's version contains in-frame clones alone and is incomplete. Of 90,000 to 120,000 clones listed, about 95% are singletons. V gene TRBV20-1 combines with J gene TRBJ1-1; D is undetermined. The sample taken for sequencing was Tregs sorted from blood. The TCR was taken from a human donor in good health. CDR3: CSARGYTEAFF. For the CDR3, the DNA is TGCAGTGCTAGAGGATACACTGAAGCTTTCTTT.